The text below deals with one T cell receptor (beta chain). Its antigen remains unknown. In making TCR beta libraries, quantitative 5'-RACE with molecular barcodes was used. TCRdb re-analysed the 5' RACE reads in MiXCR, keeping a single row per CDR3 protein. Counted here are around 340,000 distinct CDR3 sequences, 14% to 15% occurring once; the ten biggest clones make up 0.9% to 1.2%. The data were obtained in a study of CD8 T cells in ankylosing spondylitis. Whole-study findings and limits: Matched ankylosing spondylitis synovial fluid reportedly showed significant enrichment of disease-linked clones. Disease-associated clonotypes exhibited CD8+ identity and were relatively infrequent in peripheral blood.

The V gene's germline CDR1 is DFQATT and CDR2 SNEGSKA (reference sequence). This CDR3 contains 14 residues. The V segment lost 5 bases and the J segment 4 bases; nucleotides outside the gene matches: 7. The sequenced material came from blood, either unsorted or a sorted T cell fraction (not recorded which). The chain recombines TRBV20-1 with TRBJ2-7; 11 bases match TRBD2. This receptor was obtained from a male donor with ankylosing spondylitis or in good health (not recorded which). The CDR3 reads CSAYNSGGVYEQYF. CDR3 DNA sequence: TGCAGTGCTTATAATAGCGGGGGGGTGTACGAGCAGTACTTC.